This T cell receptor (beta chain) emerged from a study of T cells in narcolepsy. Whole-study context: Healthy controls were enrolled alongside patients with narcolepsy type 1 or type 2.

CDR1 is SGHRS, CDR2 YFSETQ, per germline. CDR3 length equals 15 residues. The V segment lost 5 bases and the J segment 0 bases; nucleotides outside the gene matches: 8. Method: immunoSEQ multiplex PCR; TCRdb's copy keeps in-frame clones and lacks some. The table includes 30,000 or so clones, roughly three quarters detected once. J is TRBJ2-7 and V is TRBV5-1; 7 nucleotides line up with TRBD2. The sample taken for sequencing was memory (CD45RA-) CD4+ T cells from blood. The clonotype was recovered from a human donor in good health. The CDR3 here is CASSPSGAASYEQYF. The CDR3 nucleotides read TGCGCCAGCAGTCCCAGCGGGGCTGCCTCCTACGAGCAGTACTTC.